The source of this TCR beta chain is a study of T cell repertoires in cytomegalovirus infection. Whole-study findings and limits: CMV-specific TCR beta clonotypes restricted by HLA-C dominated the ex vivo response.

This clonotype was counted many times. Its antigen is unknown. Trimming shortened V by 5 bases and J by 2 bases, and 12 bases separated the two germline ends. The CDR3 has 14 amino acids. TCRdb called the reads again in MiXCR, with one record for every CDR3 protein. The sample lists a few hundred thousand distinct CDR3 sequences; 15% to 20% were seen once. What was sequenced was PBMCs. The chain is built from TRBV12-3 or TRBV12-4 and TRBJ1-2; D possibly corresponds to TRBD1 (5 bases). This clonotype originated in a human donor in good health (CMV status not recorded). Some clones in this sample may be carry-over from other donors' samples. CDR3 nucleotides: TGTGCCAGCAGTAACCGGCGGGGCAACTATGGCTACACCTTC. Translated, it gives CASSNRRGNYGYTF.